Included here is one T cell receptor beta chain sequence, with context. The antigen is unknown. The assay was immunoSEQ multiplex PCR, and TCRdb's table has in-frame clones only and misses some. In the table there are approximately 460,000 clones, about nine tenths of which are singletons. Treatment noted: some 20 received Ad26.COV2.S at low or high dose, single or two shots; about 5 received placebo; per-sample allocation not given. Sampling took place 63 days after the first vaccine or placebo injection. Boston supplied an adult donor aged 18-55 years. An Ad26 vector carrying the Wuhan-strain SARS-CoV-2 spike served as the vaccine. The sample belongs to a study of Ad26.COV2.S vaccination and SARS-CoV-2 variants. Study context: The authors gave Ad26.COV2.S intramuscularly, either once or twice 56 days apart.

The CDR3 runs to 14 residues. CDR1 and CDR2 from the germline V gene are MNHEY and SVGAGI. V gave up 6 bases and J gave up 1 base; unmatched junction bases: 2. The study's findings and limits: Substantial breadth was reported for post-vaccination spike-specific CD8+ and CD4+ T cells.

This TCR was sampled from a person between 18 and 60 years old who received the Ad26.COV2.S COVID-19 vaccine or a placebo. V and J are TRBV6-5 and TRBJ1-2, with 10 bases fitting TRBD1. The material sequenced was peripheral blood, taken in a trial of Ad26.COV2.S vaccine versus placebo. The chain's CDR3 is CASRGDRGNYGYTF. For the CDR3, the DNA is TGTGCCAGCAGGGGGGACAGGGGTAACTATGGCTACACCTTC.